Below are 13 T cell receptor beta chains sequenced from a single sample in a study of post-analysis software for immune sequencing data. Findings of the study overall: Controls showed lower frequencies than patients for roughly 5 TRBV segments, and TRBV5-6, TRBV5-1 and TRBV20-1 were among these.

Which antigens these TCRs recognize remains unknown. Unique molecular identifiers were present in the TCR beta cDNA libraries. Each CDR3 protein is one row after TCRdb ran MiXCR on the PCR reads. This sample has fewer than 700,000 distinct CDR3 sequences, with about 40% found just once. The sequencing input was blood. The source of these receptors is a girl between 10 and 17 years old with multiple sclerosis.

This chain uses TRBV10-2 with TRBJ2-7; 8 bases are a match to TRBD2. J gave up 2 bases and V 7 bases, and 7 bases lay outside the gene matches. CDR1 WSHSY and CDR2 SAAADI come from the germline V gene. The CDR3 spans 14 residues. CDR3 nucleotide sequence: TGCGCCAGCAAGACGAGCGGGAGCGCCTACGAGCAGTACTTC. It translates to CASKTSGSAYEQYF.

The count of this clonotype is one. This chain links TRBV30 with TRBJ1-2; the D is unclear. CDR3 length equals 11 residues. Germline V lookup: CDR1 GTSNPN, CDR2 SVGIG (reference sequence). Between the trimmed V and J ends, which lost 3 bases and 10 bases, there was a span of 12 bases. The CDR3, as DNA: TGTGCCTGGAGGGAGATCGTGGTCTACACCTTC. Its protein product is CAWREIVVYTF.

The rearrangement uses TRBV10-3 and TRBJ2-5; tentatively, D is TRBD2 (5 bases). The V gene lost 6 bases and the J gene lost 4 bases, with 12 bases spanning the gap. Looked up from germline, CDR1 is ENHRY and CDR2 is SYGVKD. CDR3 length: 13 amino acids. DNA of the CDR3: TGTGCCATCAGCGGACCAGAGGGAGAGACCCAGTACTTC. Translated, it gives CAISGPEGETQYF.

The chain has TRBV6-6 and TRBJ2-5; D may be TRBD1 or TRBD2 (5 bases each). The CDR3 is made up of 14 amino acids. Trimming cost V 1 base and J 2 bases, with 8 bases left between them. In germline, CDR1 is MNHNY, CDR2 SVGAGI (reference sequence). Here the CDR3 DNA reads TGTGCCAGCAGTTACTTTGGGGGTCAAGAGACCCAGTACTTC. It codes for CASSYFGGQETQYF.

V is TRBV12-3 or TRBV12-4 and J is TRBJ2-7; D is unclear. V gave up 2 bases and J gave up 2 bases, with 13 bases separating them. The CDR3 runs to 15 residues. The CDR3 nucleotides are TGTGCCAGCAGTTTACTTCTTAGCACCACCTACGAGCAGTACTTC. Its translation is CASSLLLSTTYEQYF.

The CDR3 nucleotides are TGTGCCAGCAGCTCTCCCCATGGGGACGCCACAGATACGCAGTATTTT. Amino acids: CASSSPHGDATDTQYF. The genes are TRBV7-6 and TRBJ2-3, with D perhaps being TRBD1 or TRBD2 (5 bases each). The CDR3 is 16 residues long. Trimming removed 4 bases at V and 2 bases at J, with 16 bases between. CDR1 is SGHVS, CDR2 FNYEAQ, per germline.

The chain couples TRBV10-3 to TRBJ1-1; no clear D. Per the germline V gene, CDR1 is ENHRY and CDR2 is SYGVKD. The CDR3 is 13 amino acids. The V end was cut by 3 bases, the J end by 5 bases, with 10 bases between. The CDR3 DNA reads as TGTGCCATCAGTGAATCCGGCAAGACTGAAGCTTTCTTT. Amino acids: CAISESGKTEAFF.

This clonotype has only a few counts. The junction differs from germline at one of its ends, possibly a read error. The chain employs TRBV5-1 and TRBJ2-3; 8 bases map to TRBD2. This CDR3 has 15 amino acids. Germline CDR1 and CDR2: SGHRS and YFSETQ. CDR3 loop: CAGSLSGLATDTQYF. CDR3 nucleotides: TGCGCCGGCAGCTTGTCCGGACTAGCCACAGATACGCAGTATTTT. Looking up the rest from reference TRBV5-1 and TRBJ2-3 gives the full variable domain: KAGVTQTPRYLIKTRGQQVTLSCSPISGHRSVSWYQQTPGQGLQFLFEYFSETQRNKGNFPGRFSGRQFSNSRSEMNVSTLELGDSALYLCAGSLSGLATDTQYFGPGTRLTVL.

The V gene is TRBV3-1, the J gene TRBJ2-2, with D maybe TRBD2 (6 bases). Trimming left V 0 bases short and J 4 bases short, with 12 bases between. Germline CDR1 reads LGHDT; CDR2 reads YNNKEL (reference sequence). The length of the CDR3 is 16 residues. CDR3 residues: CASSQDLPAGTGELFF. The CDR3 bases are TGTGCCAGCAGCCAAGATCTCCCAGCGGGCACCGGGGAGCTGTTTTTT.

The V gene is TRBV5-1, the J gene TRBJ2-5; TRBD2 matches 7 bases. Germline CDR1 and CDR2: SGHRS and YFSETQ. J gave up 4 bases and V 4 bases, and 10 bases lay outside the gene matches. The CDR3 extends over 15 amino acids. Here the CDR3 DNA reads TGCGCCAGCAGCCTGGGTGGAAGCGGGGTAGAGACCCAGTACTTC. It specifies CASSLGGSGVETQYF.

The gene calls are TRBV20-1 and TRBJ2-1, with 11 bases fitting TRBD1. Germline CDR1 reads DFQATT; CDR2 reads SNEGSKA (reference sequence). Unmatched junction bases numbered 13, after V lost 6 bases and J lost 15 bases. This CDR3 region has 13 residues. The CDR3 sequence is CSATPGQGGVWFF. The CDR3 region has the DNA TGCAGTGCGACTCCGGGACAGGGGGGGGTTTGGTTCTTC.

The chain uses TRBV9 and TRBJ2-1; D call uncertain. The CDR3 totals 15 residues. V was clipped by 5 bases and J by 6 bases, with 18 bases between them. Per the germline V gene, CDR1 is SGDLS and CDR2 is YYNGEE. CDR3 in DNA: TGTGCCAGCAGTCTCGGTACCCTCATAGGCAATGAGCAGTTCTTC. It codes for CASSLGTLIGNEQFF. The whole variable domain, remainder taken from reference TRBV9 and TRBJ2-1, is DSGVTQTPKHLITATGQRVTLRCSPRSGDLSVYWYQQSLDQGLQFLIQYYNGEERAKGNILERFSAQQFPDLHSELNLSSLELGDSALYFCASSLGTLIGNEQFFGPGTRLTVL.

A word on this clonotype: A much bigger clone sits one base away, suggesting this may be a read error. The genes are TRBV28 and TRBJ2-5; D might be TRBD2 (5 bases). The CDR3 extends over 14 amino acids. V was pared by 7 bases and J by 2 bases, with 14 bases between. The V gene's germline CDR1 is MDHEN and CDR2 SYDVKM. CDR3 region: CASIRRADQETQYF. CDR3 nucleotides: TGTGCCAGCATCCGGCGGGCAGATCAAGAGACCCAGTACTTC.